The clone carrying this TCR beta chain was seen ten or more times. The antigen is undetermined. This sample was taken from a study of T cells in Graves' hyperthyroidism and ophthalmopathy. Overall study results and limits: Ophthalmopathy prediction by the model preceded onset by a median roughly 6.3 months. Most clonotypes expanded in the thyroid (above 0.001) were also present in blood.

It was less than 13 ml of fresh peripheral blood that supplied the PBMCs. Template material for amplifying TCR beta CDR3 regions consisted of RNA transcripts. The primer set for the first-round RT-PCR of the TCR CDR3 was HTBI. TCRdb independently ran MiXCR on the multiplex PCR reads; one entry per CDR3 protein. The sample lists about 280,000 distinct CDR3 sequences; 20% to 30% were seen once. This sequence originates from a man aged 40-49 years with Graves' hyperthyroidism that later progressed to Graves' ophthalmopathy. Specimen: blood.

CDR3 loop: CSVMGAKYEQYF. CDR3 in DNA: TGCAGTGTTATGGGCGCTAAGTACGAGCAGTACTTC. This chain joins TRBV20-1 and TRBJ2-7; no reliable D call. Trimming cost V 7 bases and J 4 bases, with 14 bases left between them. This CDR3 is built from 12 residues. Germline values: CDR1 DFQATT, CDR2 SNEGSKA (reference sequence).